This T cell receptor beta chain was sequenced during a study of shared clonotypes between healthy human individuals. CDR3 length: 13 residues. Looked up from germline, CDR1 is SEHNR and CDR2 is FQNEAQ (reference sequence). V was pared by 5 bases and J by 2 bases, with 10 bases between. Notes on this clone: Antigen specificity is unknown.

TCRdb keeps only in-frame clones here, not all; method: immunoSEQ multiplex PCR. The sample lists more than 400,000 clones, roughly 95% occurring once. Broader study findings: Sample collection involved blood only; tissue repertoires are likely different.

This chain joins TRBV7-9 and TRBJ2-7; no firm D call. Sequenced sample: naive CD4+ T cells sorted from blood. Described subset: CD45RA+ positively selected. The clonotype was recovered from a woman younger than 45 in good health. The CDR3 here is CASSPDVPYEQYF. The CDR3 DNA sequence: TGTGCCAGCAGCCCGGACGTGCCCTACGAGCAGTACTTC.